This is a list of T cell receptor beta chains from one sample in a study of Ad26.COV2.S vaccination and SARS-CoV-2 variants. Profiled with immunoSEQ multiplex PCR; TCRdb holds only in-frame clones, not every one. There are more than 400,000 clones in the sample; 80% to 95% occur only once, and roughly 3.9% lies in the top ten. Sequencing used peripheral blood, obtained in a trial of Ad26.COV2.S vaccine versus placebo. These receptors originate from a person aged 18 to 59 who received the Ad26.COV2.S COVID-19 vaccine or a placebo. Both conserved end residues are part of each CDR3. The D gene is left open where the match is weak. Not every row has a clone size; where given, it reads once, few, many or a size class.

.,TRBV11-2,.,TRBJ2-7,CASSIRGVGEQYF,TGTGCCAGCAGCATAAGGGGGGTAGGCGAGCAGTACTTC
.,TRBV28,.,TRBJ1-2,CASVPPGGEGYGYTF,TGTGCCAGTGTACCCCCAGGAGGAGAAGGCTATGGCTACACCTTC
.,TRBV7-3,.,TRBJ2-1,CASSPWGDPNNEQFF,TGTGCCAGCAGCCCGTGGGGGGATCCAAACAATGAGCAGTTCTTC
.,TRBV4-2,TRBD1,TRBJ1-1,CASSQVQGGTEAFF,TGTGCCAGCAGCCAAGTTCAGGGGGGTACTGAAGCTTTCTTT
once,TRBV5-6,.,TRBJ2-7,CASSPYEELPYEQYF,TGTGCCAGCAGCCCCTATGAGGAGTTACCCTACGAGCAGTACTTC
once,TRBV20-1,.,TRBJ2-3,CSASMGPDTQYF,TGCAGTGCTAGTATGGGTCCAGATACGCAGTATTTT
.,TRBV9,.,TRBJ2-7,CASSVDHRPTYEQYF,TGTGCCAGCAGCGTAGATCACAGGCCCACCTACGAGCAGTACTTC
.,TRBV3-1/TRBV3-2,TRBD2,TRBJ2-7,CASSPRIAGVYHEQYF,TGTGCCAGCAGCCCCCGCATAGCGGGAGTTTACCACGAGCAGTACTTC
.,TRBV5-1,.,TRBJ2-7,CASSLDGVGYEQYF,TGCGCCAGCAGCTTGGATGGGGTCGGTTACGAGCAGTACTTC
.,TRBV28,TRBD2,TRBJ2-7,CASSLAGGNYEQYF,TGTGCCAGCAGTCTAGCGGGAGGAAACTACGAGCAGTACTTC
.,TRBV28,.,TRBJ2-5,CASSFIPLNRGTQYF,TGTGCCAGCAGTTTTATCCCATTGAATCGGGGGACCCAGTACTTC
.,TRBV19,.,TRBJ2-2,CASSIERMNTGELFF,TGTGCCAGTAGTATAGAGCGGATGAACACCGGGGAGCTGTTTTTT
.,TRBV18,.,TRBJ2-1,CASSVGVPRYNEQFF,TGTGCCAGCTCAGTCGGAGTTCCCCGATACAATGAGCAGTTCTTC
.,TRBV27,.,TRBJ2-2,CASSFAGTGELFF,TGTGCCAGCAGTTTTGCCGGCACCGGGGAGCTGTTTTTT
.,TRBV4-1,.,TRBJ2-5,CASSQEGAGGETQYF,TGCGCCAGCAGCCAAGAGGGGGCGGGTGGAGAGACCCAGTACTTC
.,TRBV9,TRBD2,TRBJ2-7,CASSVASRTSVDEQYF,TGTGCCAGCAGCGTAGCTTCAAGGACTAGCGTCGACGAGCAGTACTTC
.,TRBV10-3,TRBD1,TRBJ2-5,CAISGRQGPQETQYF,TGTGCCATCAGTGGAAGACAGGGACCACAAGAGACCCAGTACTTC
.,TRBV5-1,TRBD2,TRBJ2-3,CASSLGLAATDTQYF,TGCGCCAGCAGCTTGGGCCTAGCGGCCACAGATACGCAGTATTTT